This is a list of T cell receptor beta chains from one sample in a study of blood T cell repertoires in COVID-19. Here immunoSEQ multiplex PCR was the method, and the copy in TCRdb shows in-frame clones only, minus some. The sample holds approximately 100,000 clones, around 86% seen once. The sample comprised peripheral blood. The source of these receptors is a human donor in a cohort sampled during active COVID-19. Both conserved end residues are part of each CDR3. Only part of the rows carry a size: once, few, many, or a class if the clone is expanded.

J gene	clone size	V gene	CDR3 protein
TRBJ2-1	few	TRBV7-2	CASSLAGTSGGNEQFF
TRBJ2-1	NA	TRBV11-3	CASSLGASSYNEQFF
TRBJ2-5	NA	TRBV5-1	CASSSGLTGETQYF
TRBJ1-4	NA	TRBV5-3	CARIIPRGAAEKLFF
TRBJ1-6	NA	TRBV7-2	CASSLVSGTGHSPLHF
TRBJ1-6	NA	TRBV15	CATSRDRGQGDSPLHF
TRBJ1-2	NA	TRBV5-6	CASSLSGSNYGYTF
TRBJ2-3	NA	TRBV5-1	CASSREGAGAADTQYF
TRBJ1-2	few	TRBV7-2	CASSLVAGNYGYTF
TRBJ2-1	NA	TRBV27	CASRPVAGLKYNEQFF